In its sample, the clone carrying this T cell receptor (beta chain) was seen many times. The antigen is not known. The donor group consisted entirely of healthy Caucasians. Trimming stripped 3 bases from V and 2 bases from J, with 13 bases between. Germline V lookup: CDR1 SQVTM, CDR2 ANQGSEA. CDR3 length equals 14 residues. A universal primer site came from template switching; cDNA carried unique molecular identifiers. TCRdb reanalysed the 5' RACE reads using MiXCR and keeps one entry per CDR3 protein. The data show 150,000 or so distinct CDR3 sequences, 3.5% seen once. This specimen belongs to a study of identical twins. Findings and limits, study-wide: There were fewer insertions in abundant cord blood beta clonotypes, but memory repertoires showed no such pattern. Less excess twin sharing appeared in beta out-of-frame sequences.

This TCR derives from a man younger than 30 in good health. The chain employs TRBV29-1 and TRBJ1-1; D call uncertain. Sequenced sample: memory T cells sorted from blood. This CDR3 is CSVEPQHSNTEAFF. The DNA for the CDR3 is TGCAGCGTTGAGCCACAGCACAGTAACACTGAAGCTTTCTTT.